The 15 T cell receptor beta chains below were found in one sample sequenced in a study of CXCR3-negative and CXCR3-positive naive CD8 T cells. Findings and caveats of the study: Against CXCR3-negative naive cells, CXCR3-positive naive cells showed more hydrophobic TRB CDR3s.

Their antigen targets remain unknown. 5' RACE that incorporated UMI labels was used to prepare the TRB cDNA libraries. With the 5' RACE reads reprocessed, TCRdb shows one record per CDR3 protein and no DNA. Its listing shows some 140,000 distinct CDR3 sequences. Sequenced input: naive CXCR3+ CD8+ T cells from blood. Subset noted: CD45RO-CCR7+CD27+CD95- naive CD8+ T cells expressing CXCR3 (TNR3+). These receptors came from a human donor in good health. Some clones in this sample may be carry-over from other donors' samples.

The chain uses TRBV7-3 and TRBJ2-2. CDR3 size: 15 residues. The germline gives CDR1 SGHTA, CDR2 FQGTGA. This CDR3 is CASRPGLANTGELFF. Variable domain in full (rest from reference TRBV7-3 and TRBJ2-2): GAGVSQTPSNKVTEKGKYVELRCDPISGHTALYWYRQSLGQGPEFLIYFQGTGAADDSGLPNDRFFAVRPEGSVSTLKIQRTERGDSAVYLCASRPGLANTGELFFGEGSRLTVL.

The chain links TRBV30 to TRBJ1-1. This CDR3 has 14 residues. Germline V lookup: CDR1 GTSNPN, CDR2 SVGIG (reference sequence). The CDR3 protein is CAWNGVRVNTEAFF.

The CDR3 sequence: CASSILAGSDNEQFF. The V and J genes are TRBV19 and TRBJ2-1; TCRdb's D call, TRBD2, is unchecked because there is no DNA. Germline V CDR1 and CDR2: LNHDA, SQIVND (reference sequence). The CDR3 length is 15 residues.

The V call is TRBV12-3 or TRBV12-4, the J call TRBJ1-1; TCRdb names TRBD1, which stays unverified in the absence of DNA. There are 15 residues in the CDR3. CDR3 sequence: CASSLGKGGNTEAFF.

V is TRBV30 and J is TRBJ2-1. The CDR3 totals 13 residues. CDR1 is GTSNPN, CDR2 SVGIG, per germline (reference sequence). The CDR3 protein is CAWSVHRYNEQFF.

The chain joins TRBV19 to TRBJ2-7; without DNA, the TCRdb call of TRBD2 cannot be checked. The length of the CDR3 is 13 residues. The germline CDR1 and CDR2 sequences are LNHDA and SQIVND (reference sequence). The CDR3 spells CASAAGGGLEQYF.

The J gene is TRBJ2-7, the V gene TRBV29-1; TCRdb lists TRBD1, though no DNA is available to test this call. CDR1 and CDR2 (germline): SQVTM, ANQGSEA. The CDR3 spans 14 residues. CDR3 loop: CSVELRGRAYEQYF.

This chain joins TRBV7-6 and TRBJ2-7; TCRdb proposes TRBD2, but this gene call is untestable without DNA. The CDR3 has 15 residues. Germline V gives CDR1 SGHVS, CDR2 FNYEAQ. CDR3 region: CASSLGGGLSYEQYF. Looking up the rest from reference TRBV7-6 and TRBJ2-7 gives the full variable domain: GAGVSQSPRYKVTKRGQDVALRCDPISGHVSLYWYRQALGQGPEFLTYFNYEAQQDKSGLPNDRFSAERPEGSISTLTIQRTEQRDSAMYRCASSLGGGLSYEQYFGPGTRLTVT.

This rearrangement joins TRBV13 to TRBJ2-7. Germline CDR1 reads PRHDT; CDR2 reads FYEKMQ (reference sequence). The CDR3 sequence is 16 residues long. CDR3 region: CASSPRIGTSAYEQYF.

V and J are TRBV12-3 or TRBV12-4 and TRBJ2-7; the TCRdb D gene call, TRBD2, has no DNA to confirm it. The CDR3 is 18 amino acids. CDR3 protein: CASSFTGLVRLSSYEQYF.

The CDR3 loop reads CASSHNGEQFF. The V and J genes are TRBV5-1 and TRBJ2-1. The CDR3 totals 11 residues. Germline lookup yields CDR1 SGHRS and CDR2 YFSETQ.

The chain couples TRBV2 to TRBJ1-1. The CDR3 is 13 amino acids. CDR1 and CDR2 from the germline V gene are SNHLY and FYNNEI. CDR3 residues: CASRARENTEAFF.

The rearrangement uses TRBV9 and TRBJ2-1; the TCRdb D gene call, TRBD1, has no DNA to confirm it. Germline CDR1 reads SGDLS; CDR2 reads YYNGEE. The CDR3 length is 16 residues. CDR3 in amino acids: CASSPDAGGGYNEQFF. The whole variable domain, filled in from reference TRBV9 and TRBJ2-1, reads DSGVTQTPKHLITATGQRVTLRCSPRSGDLSVYWYQQSLDQGLQFLIQYYNGEERAKGNILERFSAQQFPDLHSELNLSSLELGDSALYFCASSPDAGGGYNEQFFGPGTRLTVL.

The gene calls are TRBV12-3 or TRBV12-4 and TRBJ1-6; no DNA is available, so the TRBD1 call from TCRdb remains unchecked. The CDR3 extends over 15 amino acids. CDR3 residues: CASSPSGFRDSPLHF.

CDR3 amino acids: CASRGLAGVLYEQYF. The chain uses TRBV2 and TRBJ2-7; TCRdb indicates TRBD2, and absent DNA this call remains unverified. Germline CDR1 reads SNHLY; CDR2 reads FYNNEI. CDR3 length: 15 amino acids. The full variable domain, rest sourced from reference TRBV2 and TRBJ2-7, is EPEVTQTPSHQVTQMGQEVILRCVPISNHLYFYWYRQILGQKVEFLVSFYNNEISEKSEIFDDQFSVERPDGSNFTLKIRSTKLEDSAMYFCASRGLAGVLYEQYFGPGTRLTVT.